Below, 10 T cell receptor beta chains from the same sample are listed, as sequenced in a study of OX40 agonist ivuxolimab in advanced cancers. Measured with immunoSEQ multiplex PCR; TCRdb has only the in-frame clones, and not every one. The data show about 81,000 clones, approximately 85% seen once. The specimen was CD4+ or CD8+ T cells sorted from blood, collected in a trial of the OX40 agonist ivuxolimab. Every receptor here comes from an adult with an advanced solid tumor such as melanoma, head and neck, liver or kidney cancer.

V usage is TRBV5-4 and J usage is TRBJ2-7, with 8 bases that match TRBD1. V lost 4 bases, J lost 5 bases, and 5 bases stayed unmatched. CDR3 length: 13 amino acids. Germline CDR1 and CDR2: SGHNT and YYREEE (reference sequence). The CDR3 region has the DNA TGTGCCAGCAGCCCCGACAGGGGCGACGAGCAGTACGTC. Translated: CASSPDRGDEQYV.

This clone was counted once. The gene calls are TRBV27 and TRBJ2-2; TRBD1 agrees at 7 bases. Germline values: CDR1 MNHEY, CDR2 SMNVEV (reference sequence). V shed 3 bases and J 1 base; nucleotides not matched to a gene: 8. The CDR3 is 17 amino acids. CDR3 protein: CASSFLTRGKNTGELFF. CDR3 nucleotides: TGTGCCAGCAGTTTCCTCACCAGGGGGAAGAACACCGGGGAGCTGTTTTTT.

J is TRBJ2-7 and V is TRBV23-1; tentatively, D is TRBD1 or TRBD2 (5 bases each). TRBV23-1 counts as an open reading frame of uncertain function. This CDR3 comprises 16 residues. Trimming took 4 bases from V and 0 from J, leaving 16 bases between them. CDR3 amino acids: CASSPPRAGSSYEQYF. The CDR3 DNA reads as TGCGCCAGCAGTCCCCCCCGGGCAGGGAGCTCCTACGAGCAGTACTTC.

This CDR3 is CASSLGRDSNQPQHF. The CDR3 nucleotides are TGCGCCAGCAGCTTGGGACGGGATAGCAATCAGCCCCAGCATTTT. The rearrangement links TRBV5-1 to TRBJ1-5; D ambiguous. Germline values: CDR1 SGHRS, CDR2 YFSETQ. Trimming took off 0 bases at V and 0 bases at J, with 7 bases between the two ends. CDR3 length: 15 residues.

This chain joins TRBV28 and TRBJ2-3, with 10 bases identical to TRBD1. Germline CDR1 and CDR2: MDHEN and SYDVKM. V was pared by 3 bases and J by 3 bases, with 3 bases of the junction left unmatched. The CDR3 runs 15 residues. CDR3 nucleotides: TGTGCCAGCAGTTTGGGACAGGGGTGGACAGATACGCAGTATTTT. This encodes CASSLGQGWTDTQYF.

This clone showed up just a few times. The chain couples TRBV21-1 to TRBJ2-7. TRBV21-1 is listed as a pseudogene. This CDR3 has 11 residues. Here the CDR3 reads CASSPRNEQYV. The CDR3 DNA sequence: TGTGCCAGCAGTCCTCGTAACGAGCAGTACGTC.

The chain uses TRBV19 and TRBJ2-2; 7 positions agree with TRBD1. The V and J ends lost 4 bases and 3 bases, in that order; junction bases with no gene match: 5. Germline values: CDR1 LNHDA, CDR2 SQIVND (reference sequence). The CDR3 is 15 amino acids. CDR3: CASSTGGRYTGELFF. CDR3 coding DNA: TGTGCCAGTAGTACAGGGGGAAGATACACCGGGGAGCTGTTTTTT.

The CDR3 sequence is CASRTSGERTDTQYF. The CDR3 DNA reads TGCGCCAGTCGGACTAGCGGGGAGCGCACAGATACGCAGTATTTT. V gene TRBV4-1 combines with J gene TRBJ2-3; 12 nucleotides match TRBD2. Trimming at V came to 9 bases and at J to 1 base, leaving 5 bases not matched to a gene. This CDR3 has 15 residues. Germline CDR1 reads MGHRA; CDR2 reads YSYEKL.

V gene TRBV5-1 combines with J gene TRBJ2-1; perhaps TRBD2 as D (5 bases). V was pared by 1 base and J by 0 bases, with 20 bases between. Germline V gene lookup returns CDR1 SGHRS and CDR2 YFSETQ. This CDR3 spans 19 amino acids. The CDR3 coding sequence is TGCGCCAGCAGCTTGCAAGGCGCCATCCGGGATCGCTCCTACAATGAGCAGTTCTTC. Translated, it gives CASSLQGAIRDRSYNEQFF.

The V and J genes are TRBV7-2 and TRBJ2-7; possibly TRBD2 for D (5 bases). V lost 1 base to trimming and J lost 4 bases, with 8 bases between them. Per germline, CDR1 SGHTA and CDR2 FQGNSA. The CDR3 contains 13 residues. CDR3 sequence (DNA): TGTGCCAGCAGCTTAGACGGGAATTACGAGCAGTACGTC. Protein product: CASSLDGNYEQYV.